This T cell receptor (beta chain) was sequenced during a study of shared T cell receptors in the human thymus. This CDR3 is built from 17 residues. V lost 4 bases and J lost 0, with 18 bases in between. Germline values: CDR1 SGHRS, CDR2 YFSETQ. TCRdb's table, derived via immunoSEQ multiplex PCR, lists solely in-frame clones and lacks some. The sample carries over 650,000 clones, around 87% recorded once. These same records also appear under a second study, on human thymus T cells. From that paper: Resections from corrective heart surgery provided thymus tissue. Within thymic and blood repertoires, V and J gene usage appeared to be biased. A high degree of thymic repertoire overlap among unrelated individuals was reported in related research.

This sequence originates from a boy younger than two with a congenital heart defect. V usage is TRBV5-1 and J usage is TRBJ2-3; tentative D call: TRBD2 (6 bases). Material: thymocytes. The CDR3 DNA is TGCGCCAGCAGCCCGGAGGGCAGGCCCACTAGCACAGATACGCAGTATTTT. It is translated as CASSPEGRPTSTDTQYF.